Presented here are 25 T cell receptor beta chains from one specimen sequenced in a study of blood T cell repertoires in COVID-19 (dated by TCRdb to the early 2020s). The library was made by the immunoSEQ multiplex PCR assay. The source is immuneACCESS, and TCRdb retained only in-frame sequences with V and J called. Part of the clones is not carried over; for the studies checked, unresolved V genes explain less than half of this, and the remainder is unexplained. This sample lists some 110,000 clones; roughly four fifths were detected once. About 4.8% of the sample is in the top ten clones. The specimen was peripheral blood. The receptors were gathered from a man aged 55-75 years with acute or convalescent COVID-19.

The chain joins TRBV28 to TRBJ2-2; tentative D call: TRBD2 (7 bases). The V end was cut by 5 bases, the J end by 3 bases, with 22 bases between. CDR1 and CDR2 (germline): MDHEN, SYDVKM. The CDR3 contains 18 residues. The CDR3 DNA is TGTGCCAGCAGTCTCAATCTGGGAGGGGGATTGGACACCGGGGAGCTGTTTTTT. It encodes CASSLNLGGGLDTGELFF.

This clone has a handful of counts. V gene TRBV27 combines with J gene TRBJ2-7; no reliable D call. With 5 bases removed from V and 0 bases from J, the gap between germline ends came to 11 bases. Germline CDR1 and CDR2: MNHEY and SMNVEV (reference sequence). There are 14 residues in the CDR3. The CDR3 nucleotides read TGTGCCAGCAGTATCAACTTCTACTCCTACGAGCAGTACTTC. Translated: CASSINFYSYEQYF.

This rearrangement joins TRBV6-5 to TRBJ2-7, with 12 positions matching TRBD2. Trimming cost V 6 bases and J 3 bases; bases outside gene matches: 0. This CDR3 is built from 13 residues. Germline V gives CDR1 MNHEY, CDR2 SVGAGI. The CDR3 nucleotides read TGTGCCAGCAGGACTAGCGGGAGCTACGAGCAGTACTTC. This sequence encodes CASRTSGSYEQYF.

The V call is TRBV6-5, the J call TRBJ1-2; D gene uncertain. This CDR3 comprises 16 residues. CDR1 is MNHEY and CDR2 is SVGAGI in the germline V gene. V shed 0 bases and J shed 4 bases, with 15 bases lying between them. The CDR3 nucleotides read TGTGCCAGCAGTTACTCGAGAGAAGCGGCGGCCTATGGCTACACCTTC. Protein sequence: CASSYSREAAAYGYTF.

This chain connects TRBV18 to TRBJ2-5; D is uncertain. The CDR3 extends over 15 amino acids. With 2 bases removed from V and 2 bases from J, the gap between germline ends came to 12 bases. CDR1 is KGHSH, CDR2 LQKENI, per germline. CDR3 residues: CASSPNSGWQETQYF. DNA of the CDR3: TGTGCCAGCTCACCAAACTCAGGATGGCAAGAGACCCAGTACTTC.

The chain employs TRBV7-2 and TRBJ1-1, with 8 nucleotides matching TRBD1. Germline loops: CDR1 SGHTA, CDR2 FQGNSA. This CDR3 comprises 16 residues. Trimming at V came to 1 base and at J to 5 bases, leaving 9 bases not matched to a gene. The CDR3 protein is CASSLVRATGGTEAFF. Written as DNA, the CDR3 is TGTGCCAGCAGCTTAGTTCGGGCCACAGGGGGAACTGAAGCTTTCTTT.

This chain connects TRBV5-1 to TRBJ2-1; TRBD2 matches 9 bases. Germline loops: CDR1 SGHRS, CDR2 YFSETQ. The CDR3 sequence is 15 residues long. V was clipped by 6 bases and J by 0 bases; unmatched bases: 4. The CDR3 loop reads CASTPSGDSYNEQFF. CDR3 nucleotide sequence: TGCGCCAGCACACCTAGCGGGGACTCCTACAATGAGCAGTTCTTC.

This clone has a handful of counts. The chain links TRBV5-1 to TRBJ1-5, with D hard to call. Per the germline V gene, CDR1 is SGHRS and CDR2 is YFSETQ. V gave up 4 bases and J gave up 0 bases, with 8 bases separating them. This CDR3 has 14 residues. As DNA, the CDR3 is TGCGCCAGCAGCCCGGGGTATAGCAATCAGCCCCAGCATTTT. Translation gives CASSPGYSNQPQHF.

The V and J genes are TRBV6-2 or TRBV6-3 and TRBJ1-1; 9 positions agree with TRBD1. V shed 2 bases, J shed 1 base, and the junction held 2 bases outside the gene matches. The germline V gene encodes CDR1 MNHEY and CDR2 SVGEGT. The CDR3 consists of 15 residues. CDR3 in DNA: TGTGCCAGCAGTTACGGGGGACAGGGGAACACTGAAGCTTTCTTT. Protein sequence: CASSYGGQGNTEAFF.

The chain uses TRBV3-1 (or the pseudogene TRBV3-2) and TRBJ1-6, with 9 bases lining up with TRBD1. The CDR3 has 16 residues. Germline trimming cut 5 bases from V and 10 bases from J; bases unmatched to any gene: 12. CDR1 and CDR2 (germline): LGHDT, YNNKEL (reference sequence). CDR3 coding DNA: TGTGCCAGCAGCAAACGAGGGACAGGGACCGGCTCACCCCTCCACTTT. It yields the protein CASSKRGTGTGSPLHF.

The chain is built from TRBV29-1 and TRBJ1-2; the match to TRBD1 covers 9 bases. The junction had 6 bases not matched to a gene; V was cut back by 3 bases and J by 4 bases. Germline lookup yields CDR1 SQVTM and CDR2 ANQGSEA. This CDR3 is 14 amino acids long. CDR3 region: CSVDAEQGAYGYTF. The CDR3 region has the DNA TGCAGCGTTGATGCCGAACAGGGGGCCTATGGCTACACCTTC.

The rearrangement joins TRBV19 to TRBJ2-2; a weak D match, TRBD1 (6 bases). Trimming shortened V by 2 bases and J by 0 bases, and 10 bases separated the two germline ends. Germline loops: CDR1 LNHDA, CDR2 SQIVND (reference sequence). The CDR3 has 16 amino acids. This CDR3 is CASSIRGSTNTGELFF. The CDR3 DNA reads as TGTGCCAGTAGTATAAGGGGGTCTACGAACACCGGGGAGCTGTTTTTT.

The rearrangement uses TRBV6-5 and TRBJ1-1, with 8 bases aligning to TRBD1. Germline lookup yields CDR1 MNHEY and CDR2 SVGAGI. J lost 5 bases, V lost 6 bases, and 5 bases had no gene match. The CDR3 loop spans 13 amino acids. CDR3 nucleotides: TGTGCCAGCAGCGGACAGGGTTGGACTGAAGCTTTCTTT. Translating gives CASSGQGWTEAFF.

The rearrangement uses TRBV19 and TRBJ1-2, with D maybe TRBD1 (5 bases). V dropped 3 bases and J dropped 2 bases, with 13 bases sitting between them. The CDR3 spans 15 residues. CDR1 LNHDA and CDR2 SQIVND come from the germline V gene (reference sequence). DNA for the CDR3: TGTGCCAGTAGTATGGGGCAGGCGACGAACTATGGCTACACCTTC. Amino acid sequence: CASSMGQATNYGYTF.

The rearrangement joins TRBV5-4 to TRBJ2-7; TRBD1 agrees at 9 bases. CDR1 SGHNT and CDR2 YYREEE come from the germline V gene (reference sequence). V gave up 5 bases and J gave up 6 bases; unmatched junction bases: 18. The CDR3 spans 17 residues. The CDR3 sequence: CASSSPKPGQGTGEQYF. The CDR3 nucleotides are TGTGCCAGCAGTTCTCCTAAACCGGGACAGGGAACGGGCGAGCAGTACTTC.

This chain joins TRBV27 and TRBJ1-5; 9 positions match TRBD1. Germline V lookup: CDR1 MNHEY, CDR2 SMNVEV (reference sequence). This CDR3 has 19 amino acids. V was pared by 1 base and J by 1 base, with 11 bases of the junction left unmatched. CDR3 loop: CASSLWIGTGIGSNQPQHF. The CDR3 bases are TGTGCCAGCAGTTTATGGATCGGGACAGGGATTGGGAGCAATCAGCCCCAGCATTTT.

The chain recombines TRBV7-9 with TRBJ2-5; a possible D gene is TRBD1 (6 bases). The germline CDR1 and CDR2 sequences are SEHNR and FQNEAQ (reference sequence). Trimming stripped 11 bases from V and 7 bases from J, with 20 bases between. This CDR3 is 13 amino acids long. In nucleotides, the CDR3 is TGTGCCGTAGGAGGAGACATCAGGGGGACCCAGTACTTC. Its protein is CAVGGDIRGTQYF.

The rearrangement joins TRBV10-2 to TRBJ1-4; D might be TRBD1 (5 bases). The CDR3 has 13 residues. Germline CDR1 and CDR2: WSHSY and SAAADI. Trimming stripped 4 bases from V and 7 bases from J, with 10 bases between. CDR3 protein: CASSVTGAEKLFF. The CDR3 coding sequence is TGCGCCAGCAGTGTTACAGGTGCTGAAAAACTGTTTTTT.

V is TRBV6-5 and J is TRBJ1-5; D is possibly TRBD1 (5 bases). CDR1 is MNHEY, CDR2 SVGAGI, per germline. The CDR3 is made up of 15 amino acids. Deletions cut 6 bases from V and 5 bases from J, with 17 bases between. The CDR3 loop is CASSLNTGEDQPQHF. CDR3 DNA sequence: TGTGCCAGCAGCCTTAATACAGGAGAAGATCAGCCCCAGCATTTT.

The CDR3 here is CASSLRQGASEAFF. In nucleotides, the CDR3 is TGCGCCAGCAGCTTGAGACAGGGGGCCTCTGAAGCTTTCTTT. The chain recombines TRBV5-1 with TRBJ1-1; 10 bases agree with TRBD1. Losses at the gene ends were 1 base for V and 6 bases for J; bases not matched to a gene: 3. Germline values: CDR1 SGHRS, CDR2 YFSETQ. The CDR3 consists of 14 residues.

The count of this clone is one. The chain employs TRBV18 and TRBJ1-2; tentative D call: TRBD1 (6 bases). V was cut by 0 bases and J by 8 bases, with 7 bases left in between. This CDR3 spans 12 amino acids. Germline-derived CDR1 and CDR2 are KGHSH and LQKENI. CDR3 DNA: TGTGCCAGCTCACCACCGGGGGCCGGCTACACCTTC. Its protein product is CASSPPGAGYTF.

This clone was seen more than once but under ten times. This rearrangement joins TRBV6-6 to TRBJ1-1; 8 nucleotides match TRBD1. V lost 5 bases, J lost 1 base, and 18 bases stayed unmatched. CDR1 and CDR2 from the germline V gene are MNHNY and SVGAGI (reference sequence). The CDR3 has 19 amino acids. The CDR3 spells CASSRQMQTGQAKNTEAFF. In nucleotides, the CDR3 is TGTGCCAGCAGTCGACAGATGCAAACGGGACAGGCGAAGAACACTGAAGCTTTCTTT.

The CDR3 protein is CSARGTGLNEQFF. CDR3 nucleotide sequence: TGCAGCGCTCGCGGGACAGGCCTCAATGAGCAGTTCTTC. J is TRBJ2-1 and V is TRBV29-1; 8 nucleotides match TRBD1. There are 13 residues in the CDR3. V lost 7 bases to trimming and J lost 6 bases; unmatched junction nucleotides: 8. Germline CDR1 reads SQVTM; CDR2 reads ANQGSEA.

This rearrangement joins TRBV27 to TRBJ2-7, with 10 positions matching TRBD2. The CDR3 is 16 amino acids. With V trimmed by 0 bases and J by 4 bases, 6 bases remained unmatched. Germline assignment: CDR1 MNHEY and CDR2 SMNVEV (reference sequence). The CDR3 sequence is CASSLSASGSKYEQYF. The CDR3 nucleotides are TGTGCCAGCAGTTTATCGGCTAGCGGGAGTAAATACGAGCAGTACTTC.

The chain carries TRBV11-2 and TRBJ2-1; 7 bases align to TRBD2. The length of the CDR3 is 12 residues. The germline gives CDR1 SGHAT, CDR2 FQNNGV. V lost 3 bases to trimming and J lost 10 bases; unmatched junction nucleotides: 3. For the CDR3, the DNA is TGTGCCAGCAGCTTCACTAGCGAGGAGCAGTTCTTC. Translated: CASSFTSEEQFF.